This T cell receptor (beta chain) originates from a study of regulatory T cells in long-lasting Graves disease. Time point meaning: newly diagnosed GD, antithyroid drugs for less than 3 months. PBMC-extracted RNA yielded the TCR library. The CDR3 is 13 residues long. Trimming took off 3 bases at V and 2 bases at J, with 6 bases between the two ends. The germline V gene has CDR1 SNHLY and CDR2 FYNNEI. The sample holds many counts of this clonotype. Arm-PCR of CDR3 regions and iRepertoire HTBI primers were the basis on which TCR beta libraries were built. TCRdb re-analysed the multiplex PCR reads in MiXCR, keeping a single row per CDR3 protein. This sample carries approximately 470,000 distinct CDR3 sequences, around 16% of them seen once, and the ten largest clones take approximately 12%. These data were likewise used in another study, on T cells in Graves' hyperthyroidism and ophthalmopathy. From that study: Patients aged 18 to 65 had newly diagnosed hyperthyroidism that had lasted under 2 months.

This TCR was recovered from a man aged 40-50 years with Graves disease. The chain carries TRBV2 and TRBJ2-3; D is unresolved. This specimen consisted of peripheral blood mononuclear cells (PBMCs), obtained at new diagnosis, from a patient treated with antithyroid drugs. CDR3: CASSDDLTDTQYF. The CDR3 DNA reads TGTGCCAGCAGTGACGACCTCACAGATACGCAGTATTTT. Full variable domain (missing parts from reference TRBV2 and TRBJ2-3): EPEVTQTPSHQVTQMGQEVILRCVPISNHLYFYWYRQILGQKVEFLVSFYNNEISEKSEIFDDQFSVERPDGSNFTLKIRSTKLEDSAMYFCASSDDLTDTQYFGPGTRLTVL.